This T cell receptor beta chain was found in a study of identical twins. CDR1 and CDR2 (germline): MNHEY, SVGAGI. CDR3 length equals 15 residues. Trimming left V 2 bases short and J 0 bases short, with 11 bases between. TCRdb re-called the 5' RACE reads with MiXCR, one entry per CDR3 protein. The sample has 200,000 to 300,000 distinct CDR3 sequences, roughly 13% seen once. These data were also filed under a second study, of yellow fever vaccine responses in identical twins.

The chain is built from TRBV6-5 and TRBJ2-7, with D perhaps TRBD1 (6 bases). The receptor was derived from a woman aged 18-30 years in good health. Input material: memory (CD45RO+) T cells sorted from blood. The DNA of the CDR3 is TGTGCCAGCAGTTACCGGGACAAGAGCTCCTACGAGCAGTACTTC. Residues: CASSYRDKSSYEQYF.